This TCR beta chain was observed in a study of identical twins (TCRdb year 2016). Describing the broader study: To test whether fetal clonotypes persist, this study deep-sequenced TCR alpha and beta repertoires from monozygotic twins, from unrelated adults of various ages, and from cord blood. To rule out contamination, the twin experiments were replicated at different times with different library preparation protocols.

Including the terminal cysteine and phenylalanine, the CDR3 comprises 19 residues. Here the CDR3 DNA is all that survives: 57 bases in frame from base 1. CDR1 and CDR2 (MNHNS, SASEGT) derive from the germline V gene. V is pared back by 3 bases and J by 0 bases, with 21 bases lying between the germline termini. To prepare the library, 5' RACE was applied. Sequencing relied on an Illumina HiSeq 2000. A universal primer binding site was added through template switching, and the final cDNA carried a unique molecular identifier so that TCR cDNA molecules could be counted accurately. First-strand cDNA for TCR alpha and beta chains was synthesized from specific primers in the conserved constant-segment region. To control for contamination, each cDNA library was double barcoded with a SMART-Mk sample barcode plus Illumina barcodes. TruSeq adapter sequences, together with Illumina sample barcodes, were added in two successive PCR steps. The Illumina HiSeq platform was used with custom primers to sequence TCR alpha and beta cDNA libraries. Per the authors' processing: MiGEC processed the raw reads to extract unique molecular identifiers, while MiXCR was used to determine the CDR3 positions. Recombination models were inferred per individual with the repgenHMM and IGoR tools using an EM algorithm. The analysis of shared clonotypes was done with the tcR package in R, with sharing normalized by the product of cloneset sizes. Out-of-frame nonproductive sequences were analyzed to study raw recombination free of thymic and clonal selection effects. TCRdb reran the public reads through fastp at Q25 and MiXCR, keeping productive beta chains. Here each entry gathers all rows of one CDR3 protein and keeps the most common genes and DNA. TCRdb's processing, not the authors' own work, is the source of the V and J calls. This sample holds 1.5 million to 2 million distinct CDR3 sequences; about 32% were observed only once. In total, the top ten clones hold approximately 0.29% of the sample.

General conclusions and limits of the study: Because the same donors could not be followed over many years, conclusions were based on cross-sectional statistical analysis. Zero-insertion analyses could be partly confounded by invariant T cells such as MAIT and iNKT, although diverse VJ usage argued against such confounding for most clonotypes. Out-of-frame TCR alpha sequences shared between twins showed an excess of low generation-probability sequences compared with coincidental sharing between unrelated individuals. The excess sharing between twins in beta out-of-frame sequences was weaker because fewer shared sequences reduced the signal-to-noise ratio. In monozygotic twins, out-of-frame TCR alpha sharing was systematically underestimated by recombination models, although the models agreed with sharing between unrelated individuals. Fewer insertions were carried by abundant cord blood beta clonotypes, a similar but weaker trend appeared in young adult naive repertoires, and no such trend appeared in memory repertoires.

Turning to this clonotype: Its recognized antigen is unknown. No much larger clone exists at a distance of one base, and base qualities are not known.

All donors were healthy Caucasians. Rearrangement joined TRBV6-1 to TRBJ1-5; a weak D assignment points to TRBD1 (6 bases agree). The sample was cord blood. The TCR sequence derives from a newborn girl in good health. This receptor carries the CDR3 CASSEERGNEWDSNQPQHF. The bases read TGTGCCAGCAGTGAGGAAAGGGGGAATGAATGGGATAGCAATCAGCCCCAGCATTTT.